This TCR beta chain is drawn from a study of shared clonotypes between healthy human individuals (dated by TCRdb to the early 2020s). A note on the overall study: A couple of women and three men aged 18 to 49 years were included in the cohort. Per donor, three plates each were used for CD4 naive and CD4 memory, two for CD8 naive, and one for CD8 memory. The study deeply sequenced blood TCR repertoires of about 5 healthy adults to estimate repertoire size and the extent of clonotype sharing between individuals. To increase sequencing depth and limit assay-specific biases, different laboratories used diverse techniques to prepare libraries and sequence TCR repertoires. Per donor, leukapheresis produced somewhere between about 0.9 and 9.5 billion PBMCs.

TCR CDR3 regions were amplified from genomic DNA by multiplex PCR using the deep immunoSEQ assay. Genomic DNA extracted from each cell subset was distributed evenly over all wells of several immunoSEQ 96-well plates, and each plate served as one replicate. For sorted subsets, approximately 200 ng of genomic DNA, equivalent to 25,000 to 35,000 T cell genomes, went into each replicate PCR. Purified libraries were quantified with a Qubit 3.0 fluorometer, sized on a Bioanalyzer 2100, and re-quantified with the KAPA Library Quantification kit. Every immunoSEQ 96-well plate was sequenced on a separate single-read 150-cycle Illumina NextSeq 550 flow cell. The source study handled its data this way. Because the immunoSEQ output included only junctional sequences and no quality scores, the filtering could not be the same as the filtering used for full-length reads. Sequences were annotated with PyIR, a Python wrapper for IgBLAST v1.9, using IMGT germline references to assign V/J genes and CDR3. Any read was removed if the V/J assignment was weak (E-value above 1e-6), the CDR3 was missing, or the read contained stop codons, out-of-frame junctions, or ambiguous translated residues. V3J clonotypes were defined by identical inferred V gene, J gene, and CDR3 amino acid sequence. To compute the percentage overlap between repertoires, the number of shared unique clonotypes was divided by the size of the smaller repertoire. RTK rarefaction, the Chao1 estimator, and Recon v2.1 estimates of unobserved clonotypes were used to assess repertoire richness. OLGA was used to compute generation probabilities for all TCRbeta clonotypes that the gDNA method yielded from a handful of donors. TCRdb stores this immuneACCESS table with in-frame sequences only. Part of the clones is absent; in the studies checked, under half of the shortfall reflects unresolved V genes, and no reason is known for the rest. V and J calls and clone size are copied from that table; D and trimming were computed from the DNA. Recorded for this sample are millions of clones; 95% of them occurred a single time. The ten largest clones capture more than 0.1% of the sample.

Note on this clone: What this receptor recognizes is not known. The record has no base qualities; no much larger clone is one base away.

Donors were healthy HIV-negative adults with no recently reported acute infections or vaccinations. Every donor was a Caucasian adult residing in Nashville, Tennessee, USA. CD4+ T cells were enriched through magnetic negative selection, after which naive cells were positively selected on CD45RA and the remaining negative fraction served as the memory subset. Blood was collected by leukapheresis, and PBMCs were isolated by Ficoll-Histopaque density gradient centrifugation and then cryopreserved in liquid nitrogen vapor phase. Analytical flow cytometry was used to check the purity and quantity of each magnetically sorted T cell population. Genomic DNA was isolated from every sorted fraction and measured by UV absorbance on a Nanodrop 2000c. The CDR3 runs 15 residues from the cysteine to the phenylalanine. Left in the record is the CDR3 DNA by itself, 45 bases read in frame from the first base. Based on the germline V gene, the CDR1 and CDR2 sequences are SGHVS and FQNEAQ. The V end gives up 2 bases and the J end 1 base, leaving 3 bases in the junction not matched to a gene.

The research as a whole found: Sampling was restricted to blood, and TCR repertoires in tissue are likely to differ from TCR repertoires in blood. Clonotypes shared by all four sorted-subset donors showed higher generation probabilities than non-shared clonotypes. Pairwise subsampling led to the expectation that sequencing depth would affect the degree of clonotype sharing among donors. Even with the large sequencing depth, rarefaction of the sorted-subset datasets indicated that sequencing was incomplete. Sharing across a few donors was observed for around 5% of naive CD4, less than 4% of naive CD8, about 2.3% of memory CD4, and about 0.4% of memory CD8 clonotypes. Estimated clonotype richness was generally larger for naive than for memory subsets. The small number of donors limited the genetic and exposure-history diversity represented.

Sequenced input: naive CD4+ T cells sorted from blood. The sample's cell subset or site label, decoded: CD45RA+ positively selected. The V and J segments used are TRBV7-8 and TRBJ2-3; TRBD1 aligns with 7 central bases. The receptor's source is a man between 18 and 35 years old in good health. In nucleotides, the sequence is TGTGCCAGCAGCTTAAAGGGGGCTCGCACAGATACGCAGTATTTT. Its coded protein is CASSLKGARTDTQYF.